The next 13 T cell receptor beta chains were all read from a single sample in a study of T cells in Graves' hyperthyroidism and ophthalmopathy. The investigators amplified TCR beta CDR3 regions from RNA transcripts. The TCR CDR3 first-round RT-PCR relied on the HTBI primer set. Using its own MiXCR run on the multiplex PCR reads, TCRdb lists one record per CDR3 protein. The repertoire consists of about 640,000 distinct CDR3 sequences, with 45% occurring once and the leading ten covering less than 9.5%. The sequenced material came from peripheral blood or thyroid tissue (not recorded which). The receptors stem from an adult man with Graves' disease, either hyperthyroidism or ophthalmopathy (not recorded which).

The rearrangement joins TRBV6-5 to TRBJ1-2; maybe TRBD1 (6 bases). CDR3 size: 13 residues. The V gene lost 2 bases and the J gene lost 6 bases, with 10 bases spanning the gap. The V gene's germline CDR1 is MNHEY and CDR2 SVGAGI. CDR3 sequence: CASSYRTADGYTF. The CDR3 bases are TGTGCCAGCAGTTACCGGACAGCTGATGGCTACACCTTC.

The rearrangement uses TRBV7-2 and TRBJ1-6; D might be TRBD1 (5 bases). V was pared by 6 bases and J by 7 bases, with 19 bases between. The CDR3 contains 16 residues. CDR1 and CDR2 from the germline V gene are SGHTA and FQGNSA. This CDR3 is CASSEGLAGRNSPLHF. The CDR3 nucleotides are TGTGCCAGCAGTGAGGGGCTAGCGGGGAGGAATTCACCCCTCCACTTT.

There are many counts of this clonotype. The V and J genes are TRBV10-3 and TRBJ2-3; the D is unclear. Per the germline V gene, CDR1 is ENHRY and CDR2 is SYGVKD. Trimming took 5 bases from V and 2 from J, leaving 14 bases between them. CDR3 length equals 15 residues. The CDR3 reads CAISPTQIDTDTQYF. DNA for the CDR3: TGTGCCATCAGTCCGACGCAGATCGACACAGATACGCAGTATTTT.

V is TRBV10-3 and J is TRBJ1-1, with 9 positions matching TRBD1. This CDR3 spans 15 amino acids. V trimming: 8 bases; J trimming: 0 bases; junction bases outside the gene matches: 7. Germline V CDR1 and CDR2: ENHRY, SYGVKD. This CDR3 is CAIGEGQGLNTEAFF. The DNA for the CDR3 is TGTGCCATCGGGGAGGGACAGGGATTGAACACTGAAGCTTTCTTT.

Comment on this clonotype: A read error may be the cause here, since a much bigger clone is one base away. The genes are TRBV7-9 and TRBJ2-5, with TRBD2 identical over 7 bases. This CDR3 comprises 16 residues. The germline gives CDR1 SEHNR, CDR2 FQNEAQ (reference sequence). V dropped 1 base and J dropped 7; count of bases not matched to a gene: 12. In DNA form, the CDR3 reads TGTGCCAGCAGCTTAGATTCCGGGGTACCGGGAGGGACCCAGTACTTC. Protein sequence: CASSLDSGVPGGTQYF.

Of note for this clonotype: The junction departs from the called germline gene at one end, perhaps through a read error. This chain uses TRBV19 with TRBJ2-2; D remains unclear. This CDR3 has 13 residues. Germline CDR1 reads LNHDA; CDR2 reads SQIVND (reference sequence). CDR3 nucleotide sequence: TGTGCCAGTAGTCTAGGGAACACCGTGGAGCTGTTTTTT. Translating gives CASSLGNTVELFF.

This chain connects TRBV7-2 to TRBJ1-1; D is ambiguous. The V end lost 3 bases, the J end lost 1 base, and 12 bases lay between the germline ends. In germline, CDR1 is SGHTA, CDR2 FQGNSA. The CDR3 spans 15 residues. Written as DNA, the CDR3 is TGTGCCAGCAGCTTGGCTCCGGGCCCGAACACTGAAGCTTTCTTT. Protein sequence: CASSLAPGPNTEAFF.

This clonotype was recorded a few times. The chain carries TRBV25-1 and TRBJ1-2, with 8 positions matching TRBD1. Germline assignment: CDR1 MGHDK and CDR2 SYGVNS. This CDR3 spans 13 amino acids. V shed 4 bases and J 8 bases; nucleotides not matched to a gene: 6. The CDR3 here is CASSVTGAYGYTF. CDR3 sequence (DNA): TGTGCCAGCAGTGTGACAGGGGCCTACGGCTACACCTTC.

The CDR3 region has the DNA TGTGCCAGCAATAAAGACGATAGCAATCAGCCCCAGCATTTT. Its translation: CASNKDDSNQPQHF. The chain uses TRBV6-6 and TRBJ1-5, with no clear D. Per germline, CDR1 MNHNY and CDR2 SVGAGI (reference sequence). This CDR3 is 14 amino acids long. V lost 7 bases and J 0 bases, leaving 10 bases between the germline ends.

The sample holds many counts of this clonotype. The chain links TRBV7-2 to TRBJ2-7; 8 nucleotides match TRBD2. The CDR3 covers 14 residues. V trimming: 2 bases; J trimming: 5 bases; junction bases outside the gene matches: 5. Germline loops: CDR1 SGHTA, CDR2 FQGNSA. Here the CDR3 reads CASSLRAGVDEQYF. The CDR3 DNA is TGTGCCAGCAGCTTAAGAGCGGGAGTGGACGAGCAGTACTTC.

The J gene is TRBJ1-5, the V gene TRBV5-1; no reliable D call. V was pared by 2 bases and J by 6 bases, with 9 bases between. CDR3 size: 13 residues. CDR1 is SGHRS, CDR2 YFSETQ, per germline. The CDR3 sequence: CASSFSAGQPQHF. CDR3 sequence (DNA): TGCGCCAGCAGCTTTTCAGCGGGTCAGCCCCAGCATTTT.

The V call is TRBV24-1, the J call TRBJ1-2; 9 nucleotides match TRBD1. V lost 2 bases, J lost 2 bases, and 2 bases stayed unmatched. Germline V gene lookup returns CDR1 KGHDR and CDR2 SFDVKD. The CDR3 extends over 15 amino acids. The CDR3: CATSDSGTGNYGYTF. CDR3 in DNA: TGTGCCACCAGTGATTCCGGGACAGGGAACTATGGCTACACCTTC.

The chain uses TRBV7-6 and TRBJ2-5; 8 bases align to TRBD1. The CDR3 is 14 amino acids. Germline V gene lookup returns CDR1 SGHVS and CDR2 FNYEAQ. With 5 bases clipped from V and 5 bases from J, the junction kept 7 bases outside the gene matches. DNA for the CDR3: TGTGCCAGCAGCCGTGCGCAGGGGGCGGAGACCCAGTACTTC. Its protein is CASSRAQGAETQYF.